This T cell receptor (beta chain) emerged from a study of T-cell reconstitution after alpha-beta-depleted transplantation in children. This clonotype was seen more than once but under ten times. Using unique molecular identifiers, the investigators prepared the TCRbeta library. MiXCR was run by TCRdb on the PCR reads, yielding one entry per CDR3 protein. Of over 550,000 distinct CDR3 sequences listed, about 10% were seen once; the top ten hold around 4%. The TCR was taken from a human donor who donated a stem cell graft to a child with acute myeloid leukemia. The sequenced sample was PBMCs from the stem cell graft donor, obtained from the stem cell graft.

The CDR3 here is CASSRELGTSGVPYNEQFF. DNA for the CDR3: TGCGCCAGCAGCCGCGAACTGGGGACTAGCGGGGTCCCCTACAATGAGCAGTTCTTC. The J gene is TRBJ2-1, the V gene TRBV4-3, with 13 positions matching TRBD2. CDR3 length: 19 amino acids. Germline loops: CDR1 LGHNA, CDR2 YSLEER. After removal of 4 bases from V and 2 bases from J, the junction contained 11 bases not matched to a gene.